This TCR beta chain was identified during a study of T cell responses to AZD1222 COVID-19 vaccine. As regards this clone: Its matching antigen is unknown.

Measured with immunoSEQ multiplex PCR; TCRdb has only the in-frame clones, and not every one. The table has more than 110,000 clones, approximately 90% seen once. Study-level findings and limits: Clonal diversity was possibly underestimated, and the donors were mostly white British, with more females. All repertoire sampling was performed exclusively after the peak T cell response.

The CDR3 runs 14 residues. CDR1 and CDR2 from the germline V gene are SGDLS and YYNGEE. V was clipped by 3 bases and J by 6 bases; unmatched bases: 4. This specimen was peripheral blood, taken on day 0 of AZD1222 vaccination. The rearrangement links TRBV9 to TRBJ2-2, with 8 bases matching TRBD1. This clonotype was sampled from an adult in good health. This CDR3 reads CASSATGASGELFF. The CDR3 coding sequence is TGTGCCAGCAGCGCGACAGGGGCATCCGGGGAGCTGTTTTTT.